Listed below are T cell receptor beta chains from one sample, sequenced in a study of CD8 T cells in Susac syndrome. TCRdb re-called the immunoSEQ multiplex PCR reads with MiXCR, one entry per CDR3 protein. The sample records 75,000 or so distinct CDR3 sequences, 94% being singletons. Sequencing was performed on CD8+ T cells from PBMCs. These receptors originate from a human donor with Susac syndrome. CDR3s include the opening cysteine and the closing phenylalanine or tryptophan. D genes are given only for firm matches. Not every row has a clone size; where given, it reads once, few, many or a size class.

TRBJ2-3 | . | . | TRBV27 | TGTGCCAGCAAAGCTGGGACGGCAAGCACAGATACGCAGTATTTT | CASKAGTASTDTQYF
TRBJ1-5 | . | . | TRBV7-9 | TGTGCCAGCAGCTTGGACAATCAGCCCCAGCATTTT | CASSLDNQPQHF
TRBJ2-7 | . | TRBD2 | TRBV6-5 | TGTGCCAGCAGTACGGTAGCGGGAGGTAGTGACGAGCAGTACTTC | CASSTVAGGSDEQYF
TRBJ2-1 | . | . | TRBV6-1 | TGTGCCAGCAGTGAAGCTGCGGACAGTGGCAATGAGCAGTTCTTC | CASSEAADSGNEQFF
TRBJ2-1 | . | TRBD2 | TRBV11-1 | TGTGCCAGCAGCCCAGCGGGAAATTACAATGAGCAGTTCTTC | CASSPAGNYNEQFF
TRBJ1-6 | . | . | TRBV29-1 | TGCAGCGTTGGTGGGGGTAATTCACCCCTCCACTTT | CSVGGGNSPLHF
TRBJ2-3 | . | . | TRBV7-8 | TGTGCCAGCAGCCCGGTGAACCAGCCAAGCACAGATACGCAGTATTTT | CASSPVNQPSTDTQYF
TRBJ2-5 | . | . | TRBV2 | TGTGCCAGCAATAATATGGGGAGTCTAGAGACCCAGTACTTC | CASNNMGSLETQYF
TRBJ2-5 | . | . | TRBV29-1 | TGCAGCGTTGACGATAAGGACGCAAGATACCAAGAGACCCAGTACTTC | CSVDDKDARYQETQYF
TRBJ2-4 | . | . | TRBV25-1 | TGTGCCAGCAGTGAGGAAAACATTCAGTACTTC | CASSEENIQYF
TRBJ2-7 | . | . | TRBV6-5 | TGTGCCAGCAGTTACTTGGACAGATTGTACTTC | CASSYLDRLYF
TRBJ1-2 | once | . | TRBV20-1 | TGCAGTGCTCCGCGGGTCGGCTACACCTTC | CSAPRVGYTF
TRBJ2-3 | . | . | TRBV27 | TGTGCCAGCGGAAGAGCGCCACCAGACCGGACCACAGATACGCAGTATTTT | CASGRAPPDRTTDTQYF
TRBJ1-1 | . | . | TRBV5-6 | TGTGCCAGCAGCTGGGGCCAGGGGTACACTGAAGCTTTCTTT | CASSWGQGYTEAFF
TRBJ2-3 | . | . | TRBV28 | TGTGCCAGCACCCTCGGCACCGGGAGCACAGATACGCAGTATTTT | CASTLGTGSTDTQYF
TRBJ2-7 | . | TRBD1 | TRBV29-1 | TGCAGCGTTGAGGAGACAGGGTTTAGAGAGCAGTACTTC | CSVEETGFREQYF
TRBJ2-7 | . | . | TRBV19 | TGTGCCAGTAGTAAAGACCGCTACGAGCAGTACTTC | CASSKDRYEQYF
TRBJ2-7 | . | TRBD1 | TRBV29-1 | TGCAGCGTCGCCCCCCGACAGGGGGGATACGAGCAGTACTTC | CSVAPRQGGYEQYF